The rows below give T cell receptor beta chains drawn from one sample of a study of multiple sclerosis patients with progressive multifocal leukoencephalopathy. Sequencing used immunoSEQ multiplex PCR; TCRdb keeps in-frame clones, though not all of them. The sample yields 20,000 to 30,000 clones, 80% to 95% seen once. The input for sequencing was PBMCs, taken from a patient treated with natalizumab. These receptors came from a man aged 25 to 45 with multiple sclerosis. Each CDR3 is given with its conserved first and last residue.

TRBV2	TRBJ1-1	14	CASSAEGAGTEAFF
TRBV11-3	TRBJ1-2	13	CASSVEVNYGYTF
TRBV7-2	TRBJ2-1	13	CASTPWGPGLLFF
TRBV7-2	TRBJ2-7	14	CASSFRQGSYEQYF
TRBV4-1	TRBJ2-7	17	CASSHGGGQGGSYEQYF
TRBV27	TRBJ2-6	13	CASKGAGANVLTF
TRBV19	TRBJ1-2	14	CASRPTDRVRGYTF
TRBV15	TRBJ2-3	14	CASRVTDSPDTQYF
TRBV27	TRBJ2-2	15	CASSLGPRGTGELFF
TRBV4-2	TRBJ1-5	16	CASSPSRGARIQPQHF
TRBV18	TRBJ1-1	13	CATNRAMNTEAFF
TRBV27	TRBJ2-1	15	CASSLLTGPGHEQFF
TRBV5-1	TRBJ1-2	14	CASSFSDRNYGYTF
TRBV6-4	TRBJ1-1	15	CASSPEGARPTEAFF
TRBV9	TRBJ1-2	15	CASSVSPTENYGYTF
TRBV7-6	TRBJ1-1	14	CASSLSTVNTEAFF
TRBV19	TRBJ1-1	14	CASSYAGRGTEAFF
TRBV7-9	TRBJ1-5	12	CASQQGNQPQHF
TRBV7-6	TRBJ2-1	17	CASSLGLAGFSYNEQFF
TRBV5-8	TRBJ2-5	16	CASTQPWGGGIETQYF
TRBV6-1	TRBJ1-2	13	CASAQGAYYGYTF
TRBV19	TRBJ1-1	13	CASSNTPVLEAFF
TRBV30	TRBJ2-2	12	CAWRANVGELFF
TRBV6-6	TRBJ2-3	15	CASSVSGRGADTQYF
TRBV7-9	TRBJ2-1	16	CASSSPLDRAGNEQFF
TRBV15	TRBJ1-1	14	CATSRDTSLAEAFF